Detailed here is one T cell receptor (beta chain). Its antigen is not known. The PCR contained 60 Vbeta and 13 Jbeta primers. Clones were read by immunoSEQ multiplex PCR, and TCRdb kept only the in-frame ones, dropping some. The table includes hundreds of thousands of clones, 70% to 90% detected once. Germline V gives CDR1 SGHTA, CDR2 FQGNSA. The CDR3 is 16 residues long. Trimming took 4 bases from V and 4 from J; bases not matched to a gene: 12. The sample belongs to a study of cytomegalovirus exposure and HLA in healthy donors. General study points: Some TCR beta chains (about 170 of them) were listed as cytomegalovirus-associated.

This TCR was sampled from a girl aged 2-10 years in good health and CMV-seronegative. Material for sequencing was PBMCs. This sequence joins TRBV7-2 and TRBJ2-5, with 7 bases fitting TRBD2. The CDR3 reads CASSYLGLGAGETQYF. The CDR3 nucleotides are TGTGCCAGCAGCTACCTTGGACTAGGGGCGGGAGAGACCCAGTACTTC. The variable domain in full, with the rest retrieved from reference TRBV7-2 and TRBJ2-5, is GAGVSQSPSNKVTEKGKDVELRCDPISGHTALYWYRQSLGQGLEFLIYFQGNSAPDKSGLPSDRFSAERTGGSVSTLTIQRTQQEDSAVYLCASSYLGLGAGETQYFGPGTRLLVL.